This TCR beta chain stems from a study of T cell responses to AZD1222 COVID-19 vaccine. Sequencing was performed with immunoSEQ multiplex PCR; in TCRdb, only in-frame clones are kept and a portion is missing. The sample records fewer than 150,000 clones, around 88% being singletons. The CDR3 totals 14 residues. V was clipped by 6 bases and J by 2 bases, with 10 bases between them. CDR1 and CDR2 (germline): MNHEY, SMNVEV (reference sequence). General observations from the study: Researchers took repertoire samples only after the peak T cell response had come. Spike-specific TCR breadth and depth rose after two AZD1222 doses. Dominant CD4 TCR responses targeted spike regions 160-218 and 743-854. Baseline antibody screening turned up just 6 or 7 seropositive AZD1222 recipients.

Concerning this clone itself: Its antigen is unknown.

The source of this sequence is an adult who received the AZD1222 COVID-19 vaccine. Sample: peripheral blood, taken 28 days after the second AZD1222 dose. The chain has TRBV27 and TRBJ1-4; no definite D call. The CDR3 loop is CASSLHGTNEKLFF. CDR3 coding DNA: TGTGCCAGCAGCCTTCACGGGACTAATGAAAAACTGTTTTTT.